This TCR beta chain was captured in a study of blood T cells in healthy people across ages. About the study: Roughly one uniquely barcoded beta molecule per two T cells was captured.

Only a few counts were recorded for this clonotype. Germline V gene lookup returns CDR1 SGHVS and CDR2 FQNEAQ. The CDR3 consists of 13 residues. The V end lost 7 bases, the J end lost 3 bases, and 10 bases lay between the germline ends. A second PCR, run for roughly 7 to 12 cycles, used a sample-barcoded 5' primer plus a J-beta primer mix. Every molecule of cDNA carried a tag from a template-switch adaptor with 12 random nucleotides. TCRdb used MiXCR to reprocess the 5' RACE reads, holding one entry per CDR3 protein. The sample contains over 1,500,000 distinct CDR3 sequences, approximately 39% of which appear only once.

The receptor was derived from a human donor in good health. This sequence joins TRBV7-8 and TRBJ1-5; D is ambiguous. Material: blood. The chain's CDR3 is CASTHTANQPQHF. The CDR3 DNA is TGTGCCAGCACCCACACGGCCAATCAGCCCCAGCATTTT.